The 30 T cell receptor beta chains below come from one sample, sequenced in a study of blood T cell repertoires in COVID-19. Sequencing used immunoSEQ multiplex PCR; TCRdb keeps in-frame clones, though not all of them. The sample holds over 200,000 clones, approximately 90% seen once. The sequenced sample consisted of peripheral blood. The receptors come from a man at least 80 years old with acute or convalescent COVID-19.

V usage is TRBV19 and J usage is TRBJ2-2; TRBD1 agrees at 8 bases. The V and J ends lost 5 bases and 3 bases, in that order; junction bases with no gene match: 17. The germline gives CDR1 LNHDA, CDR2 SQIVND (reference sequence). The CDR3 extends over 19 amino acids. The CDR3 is CASSGGGQGVWGYTGELFF. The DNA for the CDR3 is TGTGCCAGTAGTGGGGGAGGACAGGGAGTTTGGGGTTACACCGGGGAGCTGTTTTTT.

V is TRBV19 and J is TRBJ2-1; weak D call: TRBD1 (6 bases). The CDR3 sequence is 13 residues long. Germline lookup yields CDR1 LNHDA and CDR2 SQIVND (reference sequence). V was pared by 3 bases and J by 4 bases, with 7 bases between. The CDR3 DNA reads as TGTGCCAGTAGTATTGGACAGTACAATGAGCAGTTCTTC. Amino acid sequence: CASSIGQYNEQFF.

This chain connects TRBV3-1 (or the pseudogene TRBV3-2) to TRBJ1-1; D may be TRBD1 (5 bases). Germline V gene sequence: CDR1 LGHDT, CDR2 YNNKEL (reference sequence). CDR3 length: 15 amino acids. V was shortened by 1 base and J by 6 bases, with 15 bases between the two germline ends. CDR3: CASSQANLGGAEAFF. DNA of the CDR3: TGTGCCAGCAGCCAAGCGAATCTGGGGGGGGCTGAAGCTTTCTTT.

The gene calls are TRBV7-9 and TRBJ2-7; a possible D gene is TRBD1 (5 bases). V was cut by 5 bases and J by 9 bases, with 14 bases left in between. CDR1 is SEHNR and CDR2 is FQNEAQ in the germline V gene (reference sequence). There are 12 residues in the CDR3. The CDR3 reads CASSPDGAAQYF. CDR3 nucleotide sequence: TGTGCCAGCAGCCCAGATGGGGCTGCGCAGTACTTC.

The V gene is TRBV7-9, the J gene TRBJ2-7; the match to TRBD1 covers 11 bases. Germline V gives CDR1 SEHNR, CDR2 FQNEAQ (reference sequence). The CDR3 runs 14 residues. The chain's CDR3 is CASSHTGTGGTFLV. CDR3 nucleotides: TGTGCCAGCAGTCATACCGGGACAGGGGGGACTTTTCTGGTC.

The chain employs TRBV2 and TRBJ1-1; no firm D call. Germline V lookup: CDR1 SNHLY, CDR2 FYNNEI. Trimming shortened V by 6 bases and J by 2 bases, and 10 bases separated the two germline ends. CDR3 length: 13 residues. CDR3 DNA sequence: TGTGCCAGCAGCCCCGGGTATAACACTGAAGCTTTCTTT. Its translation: CASSPGYNTEAFF.

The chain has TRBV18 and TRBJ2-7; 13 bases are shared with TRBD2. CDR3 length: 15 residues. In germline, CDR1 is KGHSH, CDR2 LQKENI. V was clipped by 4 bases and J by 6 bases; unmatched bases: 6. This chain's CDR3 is CASSQWTSGSSEQYF. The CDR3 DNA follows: TGTGCCAGCTCACAATGGACTAGCGGGAGTTCCGAGCAGTACTTC.

CDR3 region: CASSPRAFRYGYTF. CDR3 bases: TGTGCCAGCAGCCCTAGAGCGTTTCGCTATGGCTACACCTTC. V is TRBV7-2 and J is TRBJ1-2, with D hard to call. Germline assignment: CDR1 SGHTA and CDR2 FQGNSA. CDR3 length: 14 amino acids. Trimming cost V 5 bases and J 4 bases, with 14 bases left between them.

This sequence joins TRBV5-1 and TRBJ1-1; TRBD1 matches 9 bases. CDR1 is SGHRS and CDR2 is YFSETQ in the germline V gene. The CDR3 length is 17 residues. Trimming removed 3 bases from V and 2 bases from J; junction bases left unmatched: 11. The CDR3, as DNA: TGCGCCAGCAGCTCCGGGACAGGGAAACCCCGAAACACTGAAGCTTTCTTT. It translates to CASSSGTGKPRNTEAFF.

The CDR3 DNA reads TGTGCCTGGAGTTTACCGGACAGGAACACTGAAGCTTTCTTT. This gives the protein CAWSLPDRNTEAFF. V is TRBV30 and J is TRBJ1-1, with D possibly being TRBD1 (6 bases). Germline values: CDR1 GTSNPN, CDR2 SVGIG (reference sequence). This CDR3 region has 14 residues. V dropped 2 bases and J dropped 1 base, with 11 bases sitting between them.

CDR3 region: CASSQEASVGTGELFF. In DNA, the CDR3 is TGCGCCAGCAGCCAAGAAGCTAGCGTAGGCACCGGGGAGCTGTTTTTT. The chain carries TRBV4-1 and TRBJ2-2; D possibly corresponds to TRBD2 (6 bases). Looked up from germline, CDR1 is MGHRA and CDR2 is YSYEKL. Between the trimmed V and J ends, which lost 0 bases and 4 bases, there was a span of 12 bases. This CDR3 spans 16 amino acids.

The chain's CDR3 is CASSQERQGANQPQHF. The CDR3 DNA reads as TGCGCCAGCAGCCAAGAGCGGCAGGGGGCCAATCAGCCCCAGCATTTT. The chain recombines TRBV4-3 with TRBJ1-5, with 8 bases lining up with TRBD1. V was pared by 0 bases and J by 3 bases, with 4 bases of the junction left unmatched. Per germline, CDR1 LGHNA and CDR2 YSLEER. The length of the CDR3 is 16 residues.

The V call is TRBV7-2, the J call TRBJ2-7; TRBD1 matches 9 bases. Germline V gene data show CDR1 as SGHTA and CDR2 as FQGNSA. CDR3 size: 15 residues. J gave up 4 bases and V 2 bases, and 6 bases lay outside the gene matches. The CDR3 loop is CASSLTGQGDYEQYF. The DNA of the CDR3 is TGTGCCAGCAGCTTAACGGGACAGGGCGATTACGAGCAGTACTTC.

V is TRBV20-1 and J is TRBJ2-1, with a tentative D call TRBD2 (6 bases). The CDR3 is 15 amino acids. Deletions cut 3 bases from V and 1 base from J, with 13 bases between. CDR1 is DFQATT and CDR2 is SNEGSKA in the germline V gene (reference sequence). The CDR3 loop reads CSASYGGTSYNEQFF. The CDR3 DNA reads TGCAGTGCTAGTTATGGCGGGACTTCCTACAATGAGCAGTTCTTC.

The CDR3, as DNA: TGTGCCAGCAAGGGACTAGCGCTCAATGAGCAGTTCTTC. Its protein product is CASKGLALNEQFF. The rearrangement links TRBV2 to TRBJ2-1; 10 nucleotides line up with TRBD2. V dropped 7 bases and J dropped 6; count of bases not matched to a gene: 3. CDR1 and CDR2 from the germline V gene are SNHLY and FYNNEI. The CDR3 is 13 residues long.

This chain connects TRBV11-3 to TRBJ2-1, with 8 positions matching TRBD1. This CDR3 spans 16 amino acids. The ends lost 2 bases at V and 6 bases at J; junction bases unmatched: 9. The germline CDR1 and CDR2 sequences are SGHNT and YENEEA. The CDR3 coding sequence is TGTGCCAGCAGCTTATCGGGCGGACAGGGTAGCAATGAGCAGTTCTTC. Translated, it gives CASSLSGGQGSNEQFF.

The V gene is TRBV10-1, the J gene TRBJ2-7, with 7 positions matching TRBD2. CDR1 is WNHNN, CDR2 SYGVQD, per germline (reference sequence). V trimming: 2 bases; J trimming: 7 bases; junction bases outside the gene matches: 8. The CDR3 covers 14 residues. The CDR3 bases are TGCGCCAGCAGTGAGGGGCCCTCAGCGGGAGAGCAGTACTTC. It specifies CASSEGPSAGEQYF.

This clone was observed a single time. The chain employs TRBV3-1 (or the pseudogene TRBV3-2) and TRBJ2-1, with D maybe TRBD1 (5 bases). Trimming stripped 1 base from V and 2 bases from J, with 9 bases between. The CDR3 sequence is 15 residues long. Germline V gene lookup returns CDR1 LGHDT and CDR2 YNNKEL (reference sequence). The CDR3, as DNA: TGTGCCAGCAGCCAAGTAACAGGAGCCTACAATGAGCAGTTCTTC. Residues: CASSQVTGAYNEQFF.

The CDR3 here is CASSVQGRYGYTF. The CDR3 bases are TGTGCCAGCAGTGTTCAGGGTCGGTATGGCTACACCTTC. The V and J genes are TRBV27 and TRBJ1-2; D perhaps matches TRBD1 (5 bases). The CDR3 contains 13 residues. Germline-derived CDR1 and CDR2 are MNHEY and SMNVEV (reference sequence). Trimming removed 5 bases from V and 5 bases from J, with 12 bases in between.

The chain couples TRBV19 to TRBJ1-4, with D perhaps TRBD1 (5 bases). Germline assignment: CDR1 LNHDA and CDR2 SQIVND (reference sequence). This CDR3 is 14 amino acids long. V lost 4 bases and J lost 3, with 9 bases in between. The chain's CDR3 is CASSRGSSNEKLFF. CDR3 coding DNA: TGTGCCAGTAGTAGGGGCAGTTCTAATGAAAAACTGTTTTTT. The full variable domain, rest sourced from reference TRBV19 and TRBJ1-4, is DGGITQSPKYLFRKEGQNVTLSCEQNLNHDAMYWYRQDPGQGLRLIYYSQIVNDFQKGDIAEGYSVSREKKESFPLTVTSAQKNPTAFYLCASSRGSSNEKLFFGSGTQLSVL.

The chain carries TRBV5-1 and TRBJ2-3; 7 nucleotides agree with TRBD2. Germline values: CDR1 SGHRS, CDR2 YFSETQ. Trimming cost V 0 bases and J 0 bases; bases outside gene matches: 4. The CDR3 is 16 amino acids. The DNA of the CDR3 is TGCGCCAGCAGCTTGGCCGGCGGGAGTAGCACAGATACGCAGTATTTT. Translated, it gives CASSLAGGSSTDTQYF.

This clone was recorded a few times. CDR3 protein: CASSYGSAGRETQYF. CDR3 nucleotide sequence: TGTGCCAGCAGTTACGGGTCGGCAGGAAGGGAGACCCAGTACTTC. This chain links TRBV6-2 or TRBV6-3 with TRBJ2-5, with D unclear. Germline values: CDR1 MNHEY, CDR2 SVGEGT. This CDR3 spans 15 amino acids. Between the trimmed V and J ends, which lost 2 bases and 5 bases, there was a span of 15 bases.

For the CDR3, the DNA is TGCGCCAGCAGCTTGGCCTCGGGGGTGGCCTACGAGCAGTACTTC. It encodes CASSLASGVAYEQYF. This chain links TRBV5-1 with TRBJ2-7; D is possibly TRBD2 (6 bases). This CDR3 has 15 amino acids. The V gene lost 0 bases and the J gene lost 2 bases, with 12 bases spanning the gap. Germline CDR1 reads SGHRS; CDR2 reads YFSETQ. The complete variable domain, with remaining parts taken from reference TRBV5-1 and TRBJ2-7, reads KAGVTQTPRYLIKTRGQQVTLSCSPISGHRSVSWYQQTPGQGLQFLFEYFSETQRNKGNFPGRFSGRQFSNSRSEMNVSTLELGDSALYLCASSLASGVAYEQYFGPGTRLTVT.

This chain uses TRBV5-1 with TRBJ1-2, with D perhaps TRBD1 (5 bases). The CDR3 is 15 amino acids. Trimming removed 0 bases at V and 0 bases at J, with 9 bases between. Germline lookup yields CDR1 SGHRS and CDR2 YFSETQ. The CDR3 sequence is CASSLVQGANYGYTF. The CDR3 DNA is TGCGCCAGCAGCTTGGTCCAGGGTGCTAACTATGGCTACACCTTC.

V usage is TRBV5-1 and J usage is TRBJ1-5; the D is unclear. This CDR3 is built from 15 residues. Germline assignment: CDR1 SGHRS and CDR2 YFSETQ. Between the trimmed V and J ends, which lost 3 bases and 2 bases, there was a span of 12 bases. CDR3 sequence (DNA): TGCGCCAGCAGCTCTGGTGGCCAGGGCAATCAGCCCCAGCATTTT. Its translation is CASSSGGQGNQPQHF. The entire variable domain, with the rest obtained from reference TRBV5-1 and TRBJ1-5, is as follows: KAGVTQTPRYLIKTRGQQVTLSCSPISGHRSVSWYQQTPGQGLQFLFEYFSETQRNKGNFPGRFSGRQFSNSRSEMNVSTLELGDSALYLCASSSGGQGNQPQHFGDGTRLSIL.

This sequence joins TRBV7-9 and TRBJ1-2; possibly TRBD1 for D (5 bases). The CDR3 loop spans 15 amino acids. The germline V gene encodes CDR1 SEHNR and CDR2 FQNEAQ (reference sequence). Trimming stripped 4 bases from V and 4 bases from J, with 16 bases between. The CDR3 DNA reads TGTGCCAGCAGCTACAATGGGGCAGAGTCCTATGGCTACACCTTC. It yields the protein CASSYNGAESYGYTF.

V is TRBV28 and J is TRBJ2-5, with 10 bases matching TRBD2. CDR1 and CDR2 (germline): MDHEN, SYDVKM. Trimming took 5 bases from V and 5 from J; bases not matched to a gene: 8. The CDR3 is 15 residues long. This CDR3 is CASSEAGGPLETQYF. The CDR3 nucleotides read TGTGCCAGCAGTGAAGCGGGAGGGCCACTTGAGACCCAGTACTTC. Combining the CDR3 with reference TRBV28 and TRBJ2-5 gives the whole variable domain DVKVTQSSRYLVKRTGEKVFLECVQDMDHENMFWYRQDPGLGLRLIYFSYDVKMKEKGDIPEGYSVSREKKERFSLILESASTNQTSMYLCASSEAGGPLETQYFGPGTRLLVL.

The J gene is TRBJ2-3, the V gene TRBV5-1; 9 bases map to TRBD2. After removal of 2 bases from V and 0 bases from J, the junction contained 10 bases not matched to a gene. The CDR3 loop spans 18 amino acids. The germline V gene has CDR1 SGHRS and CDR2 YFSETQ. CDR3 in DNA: TGCGCCAGCAGCTTTTCCGGGACTAGCAGACCTAGCACAGATACGCAGTATTTT. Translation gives CASSFSGTSRPSTDTQYF.

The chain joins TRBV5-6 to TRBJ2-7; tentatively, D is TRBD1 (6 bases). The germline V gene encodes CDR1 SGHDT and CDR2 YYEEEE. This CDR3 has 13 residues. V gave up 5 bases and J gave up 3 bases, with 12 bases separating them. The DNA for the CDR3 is TGTGCCAGCAGGGCCGGGACAAGCTACGAGCAGTACGTC. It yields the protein CASRAGTSYEQYV.

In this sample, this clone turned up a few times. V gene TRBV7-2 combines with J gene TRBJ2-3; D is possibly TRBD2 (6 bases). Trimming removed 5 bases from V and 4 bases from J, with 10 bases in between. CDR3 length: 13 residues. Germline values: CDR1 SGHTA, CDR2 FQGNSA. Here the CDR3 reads CASSVGTPDTQYF. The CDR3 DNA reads TGTGCCAGCAGCGTCGGGACTCCAGATACGCAGTATTTT.